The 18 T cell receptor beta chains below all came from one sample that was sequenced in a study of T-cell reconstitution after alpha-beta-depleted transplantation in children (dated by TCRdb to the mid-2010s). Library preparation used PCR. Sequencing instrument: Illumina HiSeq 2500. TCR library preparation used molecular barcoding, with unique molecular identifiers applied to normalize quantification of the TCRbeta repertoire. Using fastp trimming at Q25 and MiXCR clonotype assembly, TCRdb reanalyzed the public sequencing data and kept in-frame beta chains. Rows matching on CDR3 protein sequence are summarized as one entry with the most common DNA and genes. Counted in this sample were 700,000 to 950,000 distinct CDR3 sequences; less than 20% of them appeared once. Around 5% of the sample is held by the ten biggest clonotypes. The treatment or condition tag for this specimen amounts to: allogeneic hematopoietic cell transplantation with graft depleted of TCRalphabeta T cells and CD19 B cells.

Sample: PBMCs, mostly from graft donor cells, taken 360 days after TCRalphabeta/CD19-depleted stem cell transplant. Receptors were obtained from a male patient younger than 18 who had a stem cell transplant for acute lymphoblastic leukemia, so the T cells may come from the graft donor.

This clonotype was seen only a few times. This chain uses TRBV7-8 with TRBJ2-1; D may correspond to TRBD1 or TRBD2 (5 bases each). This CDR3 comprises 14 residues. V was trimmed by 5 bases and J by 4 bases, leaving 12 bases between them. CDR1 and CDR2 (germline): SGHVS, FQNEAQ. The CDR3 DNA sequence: TGTGCCAGCAGCCCCTGGGACGGGTACAATGAGCAGTTCTTC. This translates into CASSPWDGYNEQFF.

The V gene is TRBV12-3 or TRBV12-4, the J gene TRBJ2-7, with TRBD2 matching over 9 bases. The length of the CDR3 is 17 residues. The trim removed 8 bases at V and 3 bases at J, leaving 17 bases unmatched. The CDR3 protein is CASGGGLAGTGVYEQYF. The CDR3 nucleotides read TGTGCCAGCGGGGGGGGTCTAGCGGGAACCGGGGTCTACGAGCAGTACTTC.

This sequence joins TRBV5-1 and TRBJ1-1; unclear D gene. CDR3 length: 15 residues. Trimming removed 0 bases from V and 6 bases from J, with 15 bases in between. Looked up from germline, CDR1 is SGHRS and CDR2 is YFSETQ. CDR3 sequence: CASSLVAPAVAEAFF. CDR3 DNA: TGCGCCAGCAGCTTGGTGGCCCCGGCGGTCGCTGAAGCTTTCTTT.

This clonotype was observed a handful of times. CDR3 residues: CSAVQGAREQYF. CDR3 coding DNA: TGCAGTGCTGTACAGGGGGCGCGCGAGCAGTACTTC. The chain links TRBV20-1 to TRBJ2-7; the match to TRBD1 covers 9 bases. Germline trimming cut 5 bases from V and 6 bases from J; bases unmatched to any gene: 5. The germline CDR1 and CDR2 sequences are DFQATT and SNEGSKA (reference sequence). This CDR3 region has 12 residues.

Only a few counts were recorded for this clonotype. The CDR3 sequence: CASSPVQANYGYTF. Written as DNA, the CDR3 is TGTGCCAGCTCACCAGTTCAAGCTAACTATGGCTACACCTTC. The chain carries TRBV18 and TRBJ1-2; D unresolved. The CDR3 totals 14 residues. Trimming cost V 2 bases and J 0 bases, with 7 bases left between them. CDR1 and CDR2 (germline): KGHSH, LQKENI.

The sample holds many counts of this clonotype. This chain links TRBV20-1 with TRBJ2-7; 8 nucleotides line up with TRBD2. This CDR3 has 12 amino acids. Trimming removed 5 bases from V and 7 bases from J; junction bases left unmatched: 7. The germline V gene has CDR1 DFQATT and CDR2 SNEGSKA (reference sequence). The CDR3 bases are TGCAGTGCTCAGCGGGAGCTTAGGGAGCAGTACTTC. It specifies CSAQRELREQYF.

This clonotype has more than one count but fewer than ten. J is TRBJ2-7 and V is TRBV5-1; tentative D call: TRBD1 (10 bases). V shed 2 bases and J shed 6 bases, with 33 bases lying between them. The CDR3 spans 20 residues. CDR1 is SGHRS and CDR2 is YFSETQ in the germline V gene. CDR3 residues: CASSLKLVWDRGSSGTEQYF. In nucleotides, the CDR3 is TGCGCCAGCAGCTTAAAATTAGTTTGGGACAGGGGCTCTAGCGGGACCGAGCAGTACTTC.

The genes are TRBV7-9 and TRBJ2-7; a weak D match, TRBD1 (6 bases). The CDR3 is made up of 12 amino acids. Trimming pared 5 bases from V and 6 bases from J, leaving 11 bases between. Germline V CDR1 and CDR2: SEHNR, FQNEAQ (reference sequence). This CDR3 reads CASSPGVSEQYF. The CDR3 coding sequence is TGTGCCAGCAGCCCAGGGGTAAGCGAGCAGTACTTC.

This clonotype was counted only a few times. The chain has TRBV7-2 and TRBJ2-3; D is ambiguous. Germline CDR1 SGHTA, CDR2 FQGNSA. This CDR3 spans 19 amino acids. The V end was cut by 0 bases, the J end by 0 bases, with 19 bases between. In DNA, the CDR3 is TGTGCCAGCAGCTTAGCCATTCTCGCCGCGTCATCTAGCACAGATACGCAGTATTTT. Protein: CASSLAILAASSSTDTQYF.

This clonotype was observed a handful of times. CDR3: CASSSFGPYEQYF. CDR3 sequence (DNA): TGTGCCAGCAGTAGTTTCGGGCCCTACGAGCAGTACTTC. The chain has TRBV7-9 and TRBJ2-7; no clear D gene. Germline V lookup: CDR1 SEHNR, CDR2 FQNEAQ (reference sequence). The CDR3 length is 13 residues. V was pared by 6 bases and J by 2 bases, with 11 bases between. The full variable domain, completed using reference TRBV7-9 and TRBJ2-7, is DTGVSQNPRHKITKRGQNVTFRCDPISEHNRLYWYRQTLGQGPEFLTYFQNEAQLEKSRLLSDRFSAERPKGSFSTLEIQRTEQGDSAMYLCASSSFGPYEQYFGPGTRLTVT.

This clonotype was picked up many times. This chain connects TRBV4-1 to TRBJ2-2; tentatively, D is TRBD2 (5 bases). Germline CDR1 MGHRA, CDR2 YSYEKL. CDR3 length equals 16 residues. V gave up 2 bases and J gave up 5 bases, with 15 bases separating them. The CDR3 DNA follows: TGCGCCAGCAGCCAACCCTTAGGACTGGGAACCGGGGAGCTGTTTTTT. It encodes CASSQPLGLGTGELFF.

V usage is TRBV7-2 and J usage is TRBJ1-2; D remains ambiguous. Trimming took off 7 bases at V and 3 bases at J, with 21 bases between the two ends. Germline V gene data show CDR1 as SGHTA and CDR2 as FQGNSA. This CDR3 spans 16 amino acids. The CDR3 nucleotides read TGTGCCAGCACAGATCGGGGAGATTATCGCTACTATGGCTACACCTTC. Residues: CASTDRGDYRYYGYTF.

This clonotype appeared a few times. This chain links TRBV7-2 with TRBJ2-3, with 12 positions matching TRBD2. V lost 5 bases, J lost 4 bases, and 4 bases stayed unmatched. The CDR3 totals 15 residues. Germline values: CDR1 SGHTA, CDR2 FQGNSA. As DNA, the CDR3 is TGTGCCAGCAGCCCTAGCGGGAGGGCGCCAGATACGCAGTATTTT. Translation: CASSPSGRAPDTQYF. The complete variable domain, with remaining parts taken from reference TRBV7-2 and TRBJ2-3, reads GAGVSQSPSNKVTEKGKDVELRCDPISGHTALYWYRQSLGQGLEFLIYFQGNSAPDKSGLPSDRFSAERTGGSVSTLTIQRTQQEDSAVYLCASSPSGRAPDTQYFGPGTRLTVL.

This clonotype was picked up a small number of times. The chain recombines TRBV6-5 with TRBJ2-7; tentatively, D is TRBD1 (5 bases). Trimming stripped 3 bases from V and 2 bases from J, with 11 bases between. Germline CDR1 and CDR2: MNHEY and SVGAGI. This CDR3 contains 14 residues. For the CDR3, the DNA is TGTGCCAGCAGTTATAACAGGCGCCCCTACGAGCAGTACTTC. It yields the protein CASSYNRRPYEQYF.

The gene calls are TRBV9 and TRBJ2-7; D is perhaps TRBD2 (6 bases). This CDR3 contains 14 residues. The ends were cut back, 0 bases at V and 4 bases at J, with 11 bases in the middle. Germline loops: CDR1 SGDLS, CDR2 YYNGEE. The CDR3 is CASSVEAGPYEQYF. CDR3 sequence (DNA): TGTGCCAGCAGCGTAGAGGCGGGGCCTTACGAGCAGTACTTC. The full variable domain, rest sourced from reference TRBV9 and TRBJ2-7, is DSGVTQTPKHLITATGQRVTLRCSPRSGDLSVYWYQQSLDQGLQFLIQYYNGEERAKGNILERFSAQQFPDLHSELNLSSLELGDSALYFCASSVEAGPYEQYFGPGTRLTVT.

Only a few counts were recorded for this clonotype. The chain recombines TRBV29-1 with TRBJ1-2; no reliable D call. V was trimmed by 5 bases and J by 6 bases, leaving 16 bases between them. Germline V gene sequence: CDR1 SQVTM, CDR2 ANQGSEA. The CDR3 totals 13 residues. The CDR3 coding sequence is TGCAGCGTTAAAATGTCAACTCCGAATGGCTACACCTTC. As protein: CSVKMSTPNGYTF.

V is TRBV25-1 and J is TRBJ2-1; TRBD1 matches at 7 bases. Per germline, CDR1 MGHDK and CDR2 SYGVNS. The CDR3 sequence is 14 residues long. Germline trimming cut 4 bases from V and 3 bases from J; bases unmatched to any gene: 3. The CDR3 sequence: CASSVGQDYNEQFF. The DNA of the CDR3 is TGTGCCAGCAGTGTTGGACAGGACTACAATGAGCAGTTCTTC.

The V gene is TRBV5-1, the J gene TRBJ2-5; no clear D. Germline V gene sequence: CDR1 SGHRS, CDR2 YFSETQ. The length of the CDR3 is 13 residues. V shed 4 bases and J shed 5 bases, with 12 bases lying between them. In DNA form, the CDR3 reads TGCGCCAGCAGCCGCCCCCCGTGGGAGACCCAGTACTTC. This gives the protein CASSRPPWETQYF.